The next 17 T cell receptor beta chains were all read from a single sample in a study of cytomegalovirus exposure and HLA in healthy donors. 13 Jbeta primers and 60 Vbeta primers were used for the PCR. TCRdb's table, derived via immunoSEQ multiplex PCR, lists solely in-frame clones and lacks some. The repertoire consists of about 140,000 clones, with roughly 65% occurring once and the leading ten covering 1.5% to 2%. Source material: PBMCs. These receptors came from a woman aged 30 to 39 in good health and CMV-seronegative.

The gene calls are TRBV6-1 and TRBJ2-5; D may be TRBD1 (6 bases). Germline CDR1 reads MNHNS; CDR2 reads SASEGT. There are 15 residues in the CDR3. V lost 3 bases and J 0 bases, leaving 11 bases between the germline ends. The DNA for the CDR3 is TGTGCCAGCAGTGACCTAACAGGGAACCAAGAGACCCAGTACTTC. It encodes CASSDLTGNQETQYF.

This chain links TRBV10-1 with TRBJ1-5; D gene unclear. The V gene's germline CDR1 is WNHNN and CDR2 SYGVQD (reference sequence). CDR3 length: 16 amino acids. Trimming cost V 0 bases and J 5 bases, with 14 bases left between them. The CDR3 here is CASSESNRGKDQPQHF. The CDR3 DNA follows: TGCGCCAGCAGTGAGTCGAATCGCGGGAAAGATCAGCCCCAGCATTTT.

This chain joins TRBV4-1 and TRBJ2-1, with TRBD2 matching over 7 bases. V shed 0 bases and J 4 bases; nucleotides not matched to a gene: 6. CDR1 is MGHRA, CDR2 YSYEKL, per germline. This CDR3 contains 16 residues. The CDR3 region has the DNA TGCGCCAGCAGCCAAGATAGCCTAGCGGTATACAATGAGCAGTTCTTC. The encoded protein is CASSQDSLAVYNEQFF.

J is TRBJ2-1 and V is TRBV11-2; 10 bases are shared with TRBD2. This CDR3 is 15 amino acids long. In germline, CDR1 is SGHAT, CDR2 FQNNGV. V gave up 2 bases and J gave up 5 bases; unmatched junction bases: 3. The CDR3 region is CASSLQLAGHNEQFF. CDR3 DNA sequence: TGTGCCAGCAGCTTACAACTAGCGGGGCACAATGAGCAGTTCTTC.

The sample holds a few counts of this clone. This chain joins TRBV9 and TRBJ2-7, with 9 bases aligning to TRBD1. V dropped 0 bases and J dropped 2; count of bases not matched to a gene: 0. CDR3 length: 14 residues. Per the germline V gene, CDR1 is SGDLS and CDR2 is YYNGEE. The CDR3 DNA reads TGTGCCAGCAGCGTAGGGGACAGGGCCTACGAGCAGTACTTC. Protein sequence: CASSVGDRAYEQYF.

The chain joins TRBV11-2 to TRBJ2-5; D is possibly TRBD1 (6 bases). The CDR3 sequence is 15 residues long. Trimming cost V 5 bases and J 4 bases, with 17 bases left between them. The V gene's germline CDR1 is SGHAT and CDR2 FQNNGV. CDR3 region: CASSPRERGGETQYF. The CDR3 DNA reads TGTGCCAGCAGCCCCCGGGAAAGAGGGGGAGAGACCCAGTACTTC.

The chain carries TRBV29-1 and TRBJ2-7; TRBD2 might be the D (9 bases). Germline V gene lookup returns CDR1 SQVTM and CDR2 ANQGSEA. V was clipped by 5 bases and J by 4 bases, with 21 bases between them. This CDR3 region has 15 residues. CDR3 region: CSVQGASGILYEQYF. DNA for the CDR3: TGCAGCGTTCAGGGGGCTAGCGGGATTTTATACGAGCAGTACTTC.

V usage is TRBV6-1 and J usage is TRBJ2-3, with a possible D match to TRBD1 (6 bases). V lost 1 base and J lost 3, with 8 bases in between. CDR3 length equals 14 residues. Germline V gives CDR1 MNHNS, CDR2 SASEGT. CDR3 residues: CASSEGTVTDTQYF. CDR3 nucleotides: TGTGCCAGCAGTGAAGGGACAGTTACAGATACGCAGTATTTT.

This chain connects TRBV5-1 to TRBJ2-1; D is perhaps TRBD1 (6 bases). The V end lost 1 base, the J end lost 8 bases, and 16 bases lay between the germline ends. From germline, CDR1 is SGHRS and CDR2 YFSETQ. The CDR3 has 15 amino acids. CDR3 nucleotide sequence: TGCGCCAGCAGCTTGTTAAGCCAGGGGTGGGATGAGCAGTTCTTC. Translating it yields CASSLLSQGWDEQFF. The whole variable domain, remainder taken from reference TRBV5-1 and TRBJ2-1, is KAGVTQTPRYLIKTRGQQVTLSCSPISGHRSVSWYQQTPGQGLQFLFEYFSETQRNKGNFPGRFSGRQFSNSRSEMNVSTLELGDSALYLCASSLLSQGWDEQFFGPGTRLTVL.

The rearrangement joins TRBV7-3 to TRBJ1-1; no definite D call. V was trimmed by 2 bases and J by 5 bases, leaving 9 bases between them. The length of the CDR3 is 13 residues. Germline CDR1 SGHTA, CDR2 FQGTGA. The CDR3 sequence: CASSLGQETEAFF. Here the CDR3 DNA reads TGTGCCAGCAGCTTAGGGCAGGAAACTGAAGCTTTCTTT. Combining the CDR3 with reference TRBV7-3 and TRBJ1-1 gives the whole variable domain GAGVSQTPSNKVTEKGKYVELRCDPISGHTALYWYRQSLGQGPEFLIYFQGTGAADDSGLPNDRFFAVRPEGSVSTLKIQRTERGDSAVYLCASSLGQETEAFFGQGTRLTVV.

This chain links TRBV10-1 with TRBJ2-7; unclear D gene. The CDR3 is made up of 13 amino acids. V gave up 8 bases and J gave up 4 bases, with 15 bases separating them. The germline V gene encodes CDR1 WNHNN and CDR2 SYGVQD (reference sequence). This CDR3 is CASAPNIGYEQYF. CDR3 sequence (DNA): TGCGCCAGCGCCCCGAACATTGGTTACGAGCAGTACTTC.

This clone was found once. The chain joins TRBV28 to TRBJ2-7; TRBD1 aligns across 9 bases. Germline values: CDR1 MDHEN, CDR2 SYDVKM. The CDR3 totals 14 residues. V shed 7 bases and J 6 bases; nucleotides not matched to a gene: 10. The CDR3 coding sequence is TGTGCCAGCAACCTCGGACAGGGGCAGCGCGAGCAGTACTTC. Residues: CASNLGQGQREQYF.

V gene TRBV4-1 combines with J gene TRBJ2-5; D may be TRBD1 (5 bases). The ends were cut back, 3 bases at V and 2 bases at J, with 7 bases in the middle. Germline CDR1 reads MGHRA; CDR2 reads YSYEKL. CDR3 length: 13 amino acids. CDR3 sequence (DNA): TGCGCCAGCAGCCAGAGGACACAAGAGACCCAGTACTTC. The encoded protein is CASSQRTQETQYF.

The rearrangement links TRBV27 to TRBJ2-3; D call uncertain. This CDR3 contains 14 residues. From germline, CDR1 is MNHEY and CDR2 SMNVEV (reference sequence). The V end was cut by 1 base, the J end by 3 bases, with 8 bases between. The chain's CDR3 is CASSLWARTDTQYF. In DNA form, the CDR3 reads TGTGCCAGCAGTTTATGGGCCCGGACAGATACGCAGTATTTT.

The rearrangement joins TRBV5-1 to TRBJ1-2; 7 nucleotides match TRBD1. CDR3 length: 14 residues. J was trimmed by 4 bases and V by 2 bases; bases with no gene match: 5. Germline V gene data show CDR1 as SGHRS and CDR2 as YFSETQ. CDR3 amino acids: CASSFEGAGYGYTF. Here the CDR3 DNA reads TGCGCCAGCAGCTTCGAGGGGGCGGGCTATGGCTACACCTTC.

The chain carries TRBV28 and TRBJ2-5, with 8 bases fitting TRBD2. This CDR3 has 16 amino acids. Germline values: CDR1 MDHEN, CDR2 SYDVKM. The V segment lost 6 bases and the J segment 5 bases; nucleotides outside the gene matches: 14. As DNA, the CDR3 is TGTGCCAGCAGACCTCCGGGACTAGGCTTCGGGGAGACCCAGTACTTC. Translation: CASRPPGLGFGETQYF.

The rearrangement joins TRBV30 to TRBJ1-1; 9 nucleotides agree with TRBD1. The germline V gene encodes CDR1 GTSNPN and CDR2 SVGIG (reference sequence). The CDR3 totals 14 residues. Trimming at V came to 3 bases and at J to 5 bases, leaving 7 bases not matched to a gene. In nucleotides, the CDR3 is TGTGCCTGGAGGGGCGCGGACAGGGGAACTGAAGCTTTCTTT. Residues: CAWRGADRGTEAFF.